The 17 T cell receptor beta chains listed next were all sequenced from one sample in a study of T cell clonotyping in hematopoietic cell transplantation. Time point specified: recipient sample about 28 days before transplant, after cytoreduction. The repertoire was sequenced with immunoSEQ multiplex PCR; TCRdb's copy has only in-frame clones and lacks some. The data show about 76,000 clones, roughly 95% seen once. The input for sequencing was peripheral blood mononuclear cells, taken before stem cell transplant. These receptors were collected from a woman between 45 and 60 years old with acute myeloid leukemia. Some clones in this sample may be carry-over from other donors' samples.

The chain combines TRBV7-3 with TRBJ1-5; no definite D call. The V end lost 0 bases, the J end lost 9 bases, and 9 bases lay between the germline ends. The CDR3 runs 13 residues. Germline V gene lookup returns CDR1 SGHTA and CDR2 FQGTGA. The CDR3 region has the DNA TGTGCCAGCAGCTTAACCCGCCTGACGCCCCAGCATTTT. Its protein product is CASSLTRLTPQHF.

CDR3 nucleotides: TGCAGCGTTGGCTGGCGGGGGTTCTCCTACAATGAGCAGTTCTTC. Translated, it gives CSVGWRGFSYNEQFF. The chain joins TRBV29-1 to TRBJ2-1; 7 bases agree with TRBD2. Germline CDR1 and CDR2: SQVTM and ANQGSEA. The CDR3 sequence is 15 residues long. V gave up 4 bases and J gave up 0 bases; unmatched junction bases: 6.

The V call is TRBV10-3, the J call TRBJ1-1; no reliable D call. Looked up from germline, CDR1 is ENHRY and CDR2 is SYGVKD. V was trimmed by 5 bases and J by 0 bases, leaving 4 bases between them. The length of the CDR3 is 12 residues. This CDR3 reads CAISSMNTEAFF. CDR3 coding DNA: TGTGCCATCAGTTCCATGAACACTGAAGCTTTCTTT.

V gene TRBV30 combines with J gene TRBJ2-7, with a tentative D call TRBD2 (6 bases). Deletions cut 4 bases from V and 1 base from J, with 14 bases between. CDR1 is GTSNPN, CDR2 SVGIG, per germline (reference sequence). The CDR3 is 14 residues long. Here the CDR3 DNA reads TGTGCCTGGATTCCGGGCGGGGTTTCCTACGAGCAGTACTTC. This gives the protein CAWIPGGVSYEQYF.

This chain links TRBV30 with TRBJ1-2; D might be TRBD1 (5 bases). V shed 1 base and J shed 8 bases, with 8 bases lying between them. Germline V gene sequence: CDR1 GTSNPN, CDR2 SVGIG (reference sequence). The CDR3 length is 11 residues. The CDR3 DNA sequence: TGTGCCTGGAGTGCATGGGGGGGCTACACCTTC. It translates to CAWSAWGGYTF.

This clone was seen just once. V gene TRBV9 combines with J gene TRBJ2-7; possibly TRBD1 for D (5 bases). Germline values: CDR1 SGDLS, CDR2 YYNGEE. V lost 2 bases and J 3 bases, leaving 15 bases between the germline ends. CDR3 length: 15 residues. The chain's CDR3 is CASSVRWQGGYEQYF. The DNA of the CDR3 is TGTGCCAGCAGCGTTAGGTGGCAGGGTGGCTACGAGCAGTACTTC.

V is TRBV6-5 and J is TRBJ2-7, with D maybe TRBD2 (6 bases). The germline V gene has CDR1 MNHEY and CDR2 SVGAGI. The CDR3 consists of 14 residues. Trimming stripped 2 bases from V and 5 bases from J, with 13 bases between. CDR3 bases: TGTGCCAGCAGTTACCAAGGAGGGTTGAACGAGCAGTACTTC. Its translation: CASSYQGGLNEQYF.

The chain employs TRBV5-1 and TRBJ1-2; D remains ambiguous. Germline V gene lookup returns CDR1 SGHRS and CDR2 YFSETQ. The CDR3 length is 14 residues. The ends were cut back, 2 bases at V and 1 base at J, with 9 bases in the middle. This CDR3 reads CASSLDSFNYGYTF. In DNA form, the CDR3 reads TGCGCCAGCAGCTTAGATAGCTTTAACTATGGCTACACCTTC. The full variable domain, in which reference TRBV5-1 and TRBJ1-2 provide the parts outside the CDR3, is KAGVTQTPRYLIKTRGQQVTLSCSPISGHRSVSWYQQTPGQGLQFLFEYFSETQRNKGNFPGRFSGRQFSNSRSEMNVSTLELGDSALYLCASSLDSFNYGYTFGSGTRLTVV.

This chain connects TRBV5-1 to TRBJ1-6; 7 bases are shared with TRBD1. Trimming took 4 bases from V and 6 from J; bases not matched to a gene: 7. This CDR3 region has 15 residues. Germline V lookup: CDR1 SGHRS, CDR2 YFSETQ. CDR3 DNA: TGCGCCAGCAGCGAGGGACAGAATCGTAATTCACCCCTCCACTTT. Protein: CASSEGQNRNSPLHF. Looking up the rest from reference TRBV5-1 and TRBJ1-6 gives the full variable domain: KAGVTQTPRYLIKTRGQQVTLSCSPISGHRSVSWYQQTPGQGLQFLFEYFSETQRNKGNFPGRFSGRQFSNSRSEMNVSTLELGDSALYLCASSEGQNRNSPLHFGNGTRLTVT.

This chain joins TRBV9 and TRBJ2-1, with TRBD2 identical over 11 bases. The CDR3 sequence is 15 residues long. The germline gives CDR1 SGDLS, CDR2 YYNGEE. The ends lost 2 bases at V and 5 bases at J; junction bases unmatched: 3. The CDR3 reads CASSVRLAGNNEQFF. Written as DNA, the CDR3 is TGTGCCAGCAGCGTGCGACTAGCGGGAAACAATGAGCAGTTCTTC.

The V gene is TRBV11-1, the J gene TRBJ1-3; D unresolved. This CDR3 is built from 14 residues. CDR1 is SGHAT and CDR2 is FQDESV in the germline V gene (reference sequence). V gave up 7 bases and J gave up 4 bases, with 14 bases separating them. CDR3 coding DNA: TGTGCCAGCACTACCGCGGAATTCGGAAACACCATATATTTT. Translation gives CASTTAEFGNTIYF.

This chain joins TRBV30 and TRBJ2-7; TRBD2 is a possible D gene (6 bases). V lost 2 bases to trimming and J lost 4 bases, with 15 bases between them. The CDR3 has 14 residues. Germline CDR1 is GTSNPN and CDR2 is SVGIG (reference sequence). The CDR3 region has the DNA TGTGCCTGGAGTACAACTACCGGGGGATACGAGCAGTACTTC. Protein: CAWSTTTGGYEQYF.

CDR3 protein: CASRRDSYTYEQYF. CDR3 bases: TGTGCCAGCAGGCGGGACTCTTACACCTACGAGCAGTACTTC. V gene TRBV6-4 combines with J gene TRBJ2-7; possibly TRBD2 for D (6 bases). This CDR3 has 14 amino acids. Germline V gene sequence: CDR1 MRHNA, CDR2 SNTAGT. The ends were cut back, 6 bases at V and 2 bases at J, with 14 bases in the middle.

The CDR3 protein is CATRQGALGMNTEAFF. DNA for the CDR3: TGTGCCACCAGACAGGGGGCGCTGGGCATGAACACTGAAGCTTTCTTT. The chain couples TRBV28 to TRBJ1-1, with 10 bases matching TRBD1. The germline V gene has CDR1 MDHEN and CDR2 SYDVKM. With 10 bases clipped from V and 0 bases from J, the junction kept 11 bases outside the gene matches. The length of the CDR3 is 16 residues.

This clone was observed once. This chain links TRBV4-1 with TRBJ2-7, with 8 bases fitting TRBD1. CDR1 MGHRA and CDR2 YSYEKL come from the germline V gene. J was trimmed by 7 bases and V by 2 bases; bases with no gene match: 7. The CDR3 consists of 14 residues. The CDR3 sequence is CASSQPENRGEQYF. CDR3 nucleotide sequence: TGCGCCAGCAGCCAACCGGAAAACAGGGGGGAGCAGTACTTC.

The genes are TRBV6-5 and TRBJ1-5; tentatively, D is TRBD1 (6 bases). CDR3 length: 16 residues. V lost 4 bases to trimming and J lost 4 bases, with 17 bases between them. Looked up from germline, CDR1 is MNHEY and CDR2 is SVGAGI. The CDR3 loop is CASSLGRGQANQPQHF. The CDR3 coding sequence is TGTGCCAGCAGTTTAGGAAGGGGACAAGCTAATCAGCCCCAGCATTTT.

This clone has a single count. The J gene is TRBJ1-1, the V gene TRBV29-1, with D hard to call. The germline V and J ends were trimmed by 3 bases and 10 bases, with 12 bases remaining between them. The CDR3 has 11 residues. The germline CDR1 and CDR2 sequences are SQVTM and ANQGSEA. The CDR3 spells CSVEGILGAFF. CDR3 DNA: TGCAGCGTTGAGGGGATACTGGGAGCTTTCTTT.